Reported below is one T cell receptor beta chain. This entry belongs to a study of cytomegalovirus exposure and HLA in healthy donors. With 60 Vbeta and 13 Jbeta primers, the PCR was carried out. How the authors handled the data: Later, an analysis found around 77 million unique TCR beta chains, and 10 million to 11 million of these were shared. TCRdb's copy holds only in-frame clones and misses some; the assay was immunoSEQ multiplex PCR. V and J calls and clone size follow that table, whereas D and trimming were derived from the DNA. The table includes 200,000 to 250,000 clones, about 77% detected once. The sequencing input was PBMCs. The source of this sequence is a woman younger than 45 in good health and CMV-seronegative.

The CDR3 reads CAWSFGTGVSEQYF. The CDR3 DNA is TGTGCCTGGAGTTTCGGGACAGGGGTGTCCGAGCAGTACTTC. The rearrangement links TRBV30 to TRBJ2-7, with 10 bases lining up with TRBD1. V shed 2 bases and J 6 bases; nucleotides not matched to a gene: 7. The CDR3 runs 14 residues. CDR1 GTSNPN and CDR2 SVGIG come from the germline V gene (reference sequence).